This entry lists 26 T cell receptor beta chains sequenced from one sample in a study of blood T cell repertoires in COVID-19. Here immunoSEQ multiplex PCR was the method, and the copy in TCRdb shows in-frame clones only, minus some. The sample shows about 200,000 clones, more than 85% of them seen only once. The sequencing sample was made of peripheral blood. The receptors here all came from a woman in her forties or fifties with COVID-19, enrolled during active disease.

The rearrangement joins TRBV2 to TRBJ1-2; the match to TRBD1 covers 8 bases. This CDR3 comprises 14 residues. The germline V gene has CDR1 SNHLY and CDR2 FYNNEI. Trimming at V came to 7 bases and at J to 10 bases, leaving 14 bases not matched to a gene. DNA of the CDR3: TGTGCCAGCAATACCCCGGGACAGGAGCCCTCCTACACCTTC. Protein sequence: CASNTPGQEPSYTF.

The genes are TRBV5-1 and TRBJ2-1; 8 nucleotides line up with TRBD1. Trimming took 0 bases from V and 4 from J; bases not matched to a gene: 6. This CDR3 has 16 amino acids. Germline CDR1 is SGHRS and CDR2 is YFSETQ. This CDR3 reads CASSLGDRGLYNEQFF. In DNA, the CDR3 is TGCGCCAGCAGCTTGGGCGACAGGGGTTTATACAATGAGCAGTTCTTC.

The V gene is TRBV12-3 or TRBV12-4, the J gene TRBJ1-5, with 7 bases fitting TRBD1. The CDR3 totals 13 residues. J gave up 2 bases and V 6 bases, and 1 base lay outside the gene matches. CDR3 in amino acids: CASRGTGNQPQHF. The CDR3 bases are TGTGCCAGCAGGGGGACAGGCAATCAGCCCCAGCATTTT.

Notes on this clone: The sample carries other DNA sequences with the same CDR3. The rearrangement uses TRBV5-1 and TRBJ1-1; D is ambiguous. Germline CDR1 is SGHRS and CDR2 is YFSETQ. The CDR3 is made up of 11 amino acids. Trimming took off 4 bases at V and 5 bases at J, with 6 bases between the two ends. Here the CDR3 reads CASSPGTEAFF. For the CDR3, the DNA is TGCGCCAGCAGCCCAGGAACTGAAGCTTTCTTT. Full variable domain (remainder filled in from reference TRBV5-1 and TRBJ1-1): KAGVTQTPRYLIKTRGQQVTLSCSPISGHRSVSWYQQTPGQGLQFLFEYFSETQRNKGNFPGRFSGRQFSNSRSEMNVSTLELGDSALYLCASSPGTEAFFGQGTRLTVV.

CDR3 sequence (DNA): TGTGCCAGCAATCCCCCGGGGGTAGGGCCCCTCCACTTT. Translating it yields CASNPPGVGPLHF. The chain is built from TRBV6-5 and TRBJ1-6; TRBD1 might be the D (5 bases). Germline V gene data show CDR1 as MNHEY and CDR2 as SVGAGI. The CDR3 is 13 amino acids. The germline V and J ends were trimmed by 7 bases and 13 bases, with 17 bases remaining between them.

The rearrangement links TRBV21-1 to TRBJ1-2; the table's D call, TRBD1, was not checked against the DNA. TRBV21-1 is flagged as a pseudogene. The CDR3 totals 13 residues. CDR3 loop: CASSTRAAYGYTF. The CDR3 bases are TGTGCCAGCAGCACCAGGGCTGCCTATGGCTACACCTTC.

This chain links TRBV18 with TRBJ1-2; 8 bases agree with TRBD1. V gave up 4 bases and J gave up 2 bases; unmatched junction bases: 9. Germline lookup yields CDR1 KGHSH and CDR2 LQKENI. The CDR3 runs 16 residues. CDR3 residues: CASSLGTGARNYGYTF. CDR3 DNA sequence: TGTGCCAGCTCACTGGGGACAGGCGCCCGGAACTATGGCTACACCTTC.

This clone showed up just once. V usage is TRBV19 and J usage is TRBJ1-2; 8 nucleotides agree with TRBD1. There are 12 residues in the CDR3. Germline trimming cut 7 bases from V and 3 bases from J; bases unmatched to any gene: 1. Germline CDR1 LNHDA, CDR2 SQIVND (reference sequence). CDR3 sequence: CASKDRDYGYTF. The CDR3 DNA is TGTGCCAGTAAGGACAGGGACTATGGCTACACCTTC.

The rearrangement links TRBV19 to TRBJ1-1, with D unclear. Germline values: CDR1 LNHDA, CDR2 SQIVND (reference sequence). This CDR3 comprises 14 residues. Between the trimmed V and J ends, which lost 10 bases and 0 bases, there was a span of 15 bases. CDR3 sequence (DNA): TGTGCCACTCGGACTGGGTCCATGAACACTGAAGCTTTCTTT. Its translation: CATRTGSMNTEAFF.

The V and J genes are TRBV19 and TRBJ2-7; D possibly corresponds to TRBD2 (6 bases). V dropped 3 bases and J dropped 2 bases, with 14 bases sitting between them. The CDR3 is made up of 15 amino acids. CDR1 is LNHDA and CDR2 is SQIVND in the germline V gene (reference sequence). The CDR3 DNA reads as TGTGCCAGTAGTATCGGTAGCGGACCGACCTACGAGCAGTACTTC. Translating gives CASSIGSGPTYEQYF. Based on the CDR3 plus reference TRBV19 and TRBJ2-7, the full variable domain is DGGITQSPKYLFRKEGQNVTLSCEQNLNHDAMYWYRQDPGQGLRLIYYSQIVNDFQKGDIAEGYSVSREKKESFPLTVTSAQKNPTAFYLCASSIGSGPTYEQYFGPGTRLTVT.

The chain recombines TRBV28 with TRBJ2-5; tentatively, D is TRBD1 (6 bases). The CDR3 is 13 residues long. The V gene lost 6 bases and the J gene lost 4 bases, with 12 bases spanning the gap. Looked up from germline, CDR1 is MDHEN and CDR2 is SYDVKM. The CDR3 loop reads CASRPQGAETQYF. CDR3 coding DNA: TGTGCCAGCAGGCCACAGGGTGCAGAGACCCAGTACTTC.

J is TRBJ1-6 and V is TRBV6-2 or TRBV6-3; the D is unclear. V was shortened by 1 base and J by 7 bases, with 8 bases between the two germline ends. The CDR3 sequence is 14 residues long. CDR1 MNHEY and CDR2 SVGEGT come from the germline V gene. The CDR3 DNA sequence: TGTGCCAGCAGTTACTTCCCAGGCAATTCACCCCTCCACTTT. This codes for CASSYFPGNSPLHF.

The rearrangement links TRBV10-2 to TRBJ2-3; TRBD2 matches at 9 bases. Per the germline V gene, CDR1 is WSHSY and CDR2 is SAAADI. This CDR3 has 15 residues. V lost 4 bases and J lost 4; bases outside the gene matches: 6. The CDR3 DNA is TGCGCCAGCAGTGTCCCAGCGGGGGGCGCAGATACGCAGTATTTT. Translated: CASSVPAGGADTQYF.

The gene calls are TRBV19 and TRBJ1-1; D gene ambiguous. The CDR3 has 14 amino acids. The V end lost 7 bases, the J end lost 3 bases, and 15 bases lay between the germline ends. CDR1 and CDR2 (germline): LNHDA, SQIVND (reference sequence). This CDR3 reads CASTLGGVHTEAFF. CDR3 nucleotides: TGTGCCAGTACCCTCGGCGGGGTACACACTGAAGCTTTCTTT.

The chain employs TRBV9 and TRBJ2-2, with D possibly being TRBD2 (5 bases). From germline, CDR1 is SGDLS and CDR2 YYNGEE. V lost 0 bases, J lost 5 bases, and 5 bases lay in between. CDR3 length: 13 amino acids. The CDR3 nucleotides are TGTGCCAGCAGCGTAGCGGGAACCGGGGAGCTGTTTTTT. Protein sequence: CASSVAGTGELFF.

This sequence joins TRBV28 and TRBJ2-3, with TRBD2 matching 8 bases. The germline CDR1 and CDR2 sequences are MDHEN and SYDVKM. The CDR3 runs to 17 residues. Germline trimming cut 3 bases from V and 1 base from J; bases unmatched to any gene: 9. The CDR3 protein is CASSLDPAGVGTDTQYF. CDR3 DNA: TGTGCCAGCAGTTTGGACCCAGCGGGGGTCGGCACAGATACGCAGTATTTT.

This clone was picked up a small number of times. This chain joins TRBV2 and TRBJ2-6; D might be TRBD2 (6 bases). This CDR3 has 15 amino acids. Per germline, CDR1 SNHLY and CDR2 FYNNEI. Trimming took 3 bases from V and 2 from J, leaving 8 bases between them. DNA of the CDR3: TGTGCCAGCAGTGATTGGGAGGCTGGGGCCAACGTCCTGACTTTC. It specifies CASSDWEAGANVLTF.

In DNA form, the CDR3 reads TGCGCCAGCAGCTTGAGTGCCGCGGGGGGTACGCAGTATTTT. It yields the protein CASSLSAAGGTQYF. V gene TRBV5-1 combines with J gene TRBJ2-3; TRBD2 agrees at 8 bases. V was clipped by 1 base and J by 8 bases; unmatched bases: 6. The CDR3 covers 14 residues. Germline lookup yields CDR1 SGHRS and CDR2 YFSETQ.

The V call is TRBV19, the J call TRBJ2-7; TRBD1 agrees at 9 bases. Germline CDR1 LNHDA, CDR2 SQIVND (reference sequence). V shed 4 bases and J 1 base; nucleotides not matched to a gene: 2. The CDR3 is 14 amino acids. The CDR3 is CASSTTGGSYEQYF. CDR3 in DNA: TGTGCCAGTAGTACGACAGGGGGATCCTACGAGCAGTACTTC.

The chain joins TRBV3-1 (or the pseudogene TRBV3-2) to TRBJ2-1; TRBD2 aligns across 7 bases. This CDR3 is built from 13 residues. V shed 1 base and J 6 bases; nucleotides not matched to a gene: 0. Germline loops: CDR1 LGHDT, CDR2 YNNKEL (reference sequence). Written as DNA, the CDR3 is TGTGCCAGCAGCCAAGGGGGGGGCAATGAGCAGTTCTTC. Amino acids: CASSQGGGNEQFF.

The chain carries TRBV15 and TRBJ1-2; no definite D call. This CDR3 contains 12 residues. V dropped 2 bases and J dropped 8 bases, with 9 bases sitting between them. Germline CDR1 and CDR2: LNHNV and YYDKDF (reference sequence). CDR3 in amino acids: CATSRSRGGYTF. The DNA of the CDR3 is TGTGCCACCAGCAGATCCAGAGGCGGCTACACCTTC.

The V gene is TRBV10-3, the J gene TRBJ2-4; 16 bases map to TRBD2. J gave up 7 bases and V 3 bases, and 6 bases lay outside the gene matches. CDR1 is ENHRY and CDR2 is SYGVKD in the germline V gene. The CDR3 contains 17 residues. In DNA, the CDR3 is TGTGCCATCAGTGAACCGGGACTAGCGGGGGGGCCCAACATTCAGTACTTC. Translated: CAISEPGLAGGPNIQYF.

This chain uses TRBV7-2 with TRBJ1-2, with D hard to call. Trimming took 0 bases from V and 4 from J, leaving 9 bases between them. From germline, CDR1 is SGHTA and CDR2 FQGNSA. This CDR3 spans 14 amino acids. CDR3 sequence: CASSLAGGFYGYTF. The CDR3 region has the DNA TGTGCCAGCAGCTTAGCGGGAGGATTCTATGGCTACACCTTC. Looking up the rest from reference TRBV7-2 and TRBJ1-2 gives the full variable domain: GAGVSQSPSNKVTEKGKDVELRCDPISGHTALYWYRQSLGQGLEFLIYFQGNSAPDKSGLPSDRFSAERTGGSVSTLTIQRTQQEDSAVYLCASSLAGGFYGYTFGSGTRLTVV.

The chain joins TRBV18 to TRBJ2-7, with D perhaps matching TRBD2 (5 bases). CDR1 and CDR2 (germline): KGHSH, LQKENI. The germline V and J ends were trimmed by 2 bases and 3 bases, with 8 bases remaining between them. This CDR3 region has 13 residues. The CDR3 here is CASSPEGGYEQYV. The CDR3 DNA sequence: TGTGCCAGCTCACCAGAAGGAGGCTACGAGCAGTACGTC.

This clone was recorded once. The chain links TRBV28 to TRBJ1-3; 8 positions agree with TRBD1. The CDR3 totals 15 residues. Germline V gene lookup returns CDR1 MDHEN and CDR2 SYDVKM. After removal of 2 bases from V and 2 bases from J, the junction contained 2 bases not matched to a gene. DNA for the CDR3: TGTGCCAGCAGTTTAGAGACAGGGGCTGGAAACACCATATATTTT. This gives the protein CASSLETGAGNTIYF.

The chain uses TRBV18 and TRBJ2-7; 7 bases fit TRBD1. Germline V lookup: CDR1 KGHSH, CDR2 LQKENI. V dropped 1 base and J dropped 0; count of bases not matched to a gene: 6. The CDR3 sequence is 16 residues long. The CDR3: CASSPRTGLVSYEQYF. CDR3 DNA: TGTGCCAGCTCACCACGGACAGGCCTCGTCTCCTACGAGCAGTACTTC. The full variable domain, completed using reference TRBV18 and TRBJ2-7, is NAGVMQNPRHLVRRRGQEARLRCSPMKGHSHVYWYRQLPEEGLKFMVYLQKENIIDESGMPKERFSAEFPKEGPSILRIQQVVRGDSAAYFCASSPRTGLVSYEQYFGPGTRLTVT.